This TCR beta chain emerged from a study of shared clonotypes between healthy human individuals. Study-wide results and limits: In general, naive subsets displayed greater estimated richness than memory subsets did.

The germline V gene encodes CDR1 MNHEY and CDR2 SMNVEV (reference sequence). CDR3 size: 16 residues. The V end was cut by 2 bases, the J end by 2 bases, with 16 bases between. With respect to this clone: What it binds is not known.

CD4+ cells were split into CD45RA+ naive and CD45RA-negative memory subsets. Some clones are missing from TCRdb's copy, which holds only in-frame ones; the method was immunoSEQ multiplex PCR. Of 2.3 million or so clones in the sample, approximately 95% were seen once. Sequenced material: naive CD4+ T cells from PBMCs. Regarding subset: CD45RA+ positively selected. The chain has TRBV27 and TRBJ2-7; D gene ambiguous. The TCR sequence derives from a man aged 18 to 30 in good health. Some clones in this sample may be carry-over from other donors' samples. This chain's CDR3 is CASSLIRVERAYEQYF. The CDR3 DNA reads TGTGCCAGCAGTTTAATAAGGGTCGAAAGGGCCTACGAGCAGTACTTC.